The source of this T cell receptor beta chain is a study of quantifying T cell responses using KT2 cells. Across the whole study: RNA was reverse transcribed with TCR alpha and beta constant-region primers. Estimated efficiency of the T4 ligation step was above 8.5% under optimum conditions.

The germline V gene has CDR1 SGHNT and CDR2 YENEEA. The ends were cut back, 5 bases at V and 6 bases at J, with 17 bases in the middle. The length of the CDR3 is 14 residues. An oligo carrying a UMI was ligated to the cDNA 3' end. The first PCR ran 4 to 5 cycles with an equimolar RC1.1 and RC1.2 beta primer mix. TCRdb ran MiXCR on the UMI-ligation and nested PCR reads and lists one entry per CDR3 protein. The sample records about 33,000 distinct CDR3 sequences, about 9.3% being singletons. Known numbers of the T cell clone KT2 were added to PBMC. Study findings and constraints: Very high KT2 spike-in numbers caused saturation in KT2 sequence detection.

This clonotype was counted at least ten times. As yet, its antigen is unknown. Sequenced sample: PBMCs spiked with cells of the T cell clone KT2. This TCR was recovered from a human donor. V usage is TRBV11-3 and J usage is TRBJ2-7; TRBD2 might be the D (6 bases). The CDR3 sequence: CASSPARGTLEQYF. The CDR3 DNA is TGTGCCAGCAGCCCGGCGCGGGGAACTCTCGAGCAGTACTTC.